One and the same sample provided the 25 T cell receptor beta chains below, sequenced in a study of cytomegalovirus exposure and HLA in healthy donors. Clones were sequenced by immunoSEQ multiplex PCR, and TCRdb holds only the in-frame ones, with some missing. The sample holds tens of thousands of clones, roughly 94% seen once. Sequenced material: PBMCs. These receptors all stem from a man between 18 and 29 years old in good health and CMV-seropositive.

This chain joins TRBV28 and TRBJ1-2; TRBD1 is a possible D gene (6 bases). V was trimmed by 5 bases and J by 4 bases, leaving 14 bases between them. The length of the CDR3 is 14 residues. Germline V CDR1 and CDR2: MDHEN, SYDVKM. For the CDR3, the DNA is TGTGCCAGCAGTCAAGGACAGAGCGGCTATGGCTACACCTTC. This sequence encodes CASSQGQSGYGYTF.

A remark on this clone: One junction end disagrees with the germline gene, perhaps due to a read error. The V call is TRBV7-7, the J call TRBJ2-2, with a possible D match to TRBD2 (5 bases). This CDR3 is built from 14 residues. Germline CDR1 and CDR2: SSHAT and FNYEAQ (reference sequence). The CDR3 loop is CASSLRTFTGELFF. CDR3 nucleotide sequence: TGTGCTAGCAGCCTACGGACTTTTACCGGGGAGCTGTTTTTT.

This chain connects TRBV5-1 to TRBJ2-2, with 14 bases fitting TRBD2. CDR1 SGHRS and CDR2 YFSETQ come from the germline V gene. Trimming took 4 bases from V and 5 from J; bases not matched to a gene: 7. The CDR3 loop spans 17 amino acids. The CDR3 spells CASSPTSGRADTGELFF. As DNA, the CDR3 is TGCGCCAGCAGCCCGACTAGCGGGAGGGCCGATACCGGGGAGCTGTTTTTT.

The chain carries TRBV6-5 and TRBJ1-3, with 7 positions matching TRBD1. V dropped 7 bases and J dropped 2; count of bases not matched to a gene: 8. Germline CDR1 and CDR2: MNHEY and SVGAGI. This CDR3 spans 15 amino acids. The chain's CDR3 is CASKRGQAPGNTIYF. The CDR3 nucleotides are TGTGCCAGCAAGCGCGGACAGGCACCTGGAAACACCATATATTTT.

V and J are TRBV9 and TRBJ1-5; the match to TRBD1 covers 7 bases. The germline gives CDR1 SGDLS, CDR2 YYNGEE. The length of the CDR3 is 15 residues. V shed 4 bases, J shed 7 bases, and the junction held 11 bases outside the gene matches. CDR3 amino acids: CASSTFDREDQPQHF. The CDR3 DNA follows: TGTGCCAGCAGCACCTTCGACAGGGAGGACCAGCCCCAGCATTTT.

The chain combines TRBV9 with TRBJ1-2, with D unresolved. Germline assignment: CDR1 SGDLS and CDR2 YYNGEE. Trimming left V 0 bases short and J 4 bases short, with 7 bases between. CDR3 length: 13 residues. CDR3 amino acids: CASSVVSGYGYTF. CDR3 nucleotides: TGTGCCAGCAGCGTAGTTTCAGGCTATGGCTACACCTTC. Variable domain in full (rest from reference TRBV9 and TRBJ1-2): DSGVTQTPKHLITATGQRVTLRCSPRSGDLSVYWYQQSLDQGLQFLIQYYNGEERAKGNILERFSAQQFPDLHSELNLSSLELGDSALYFCASSVVSGYGYTFGSGTRLTVV.

V usage is TRBV16 and J usage is TRBJ2-2, with TRBD2 as a possible D gene (5 bases). V shed 4 bases and J shed 2 bases, with 14 bases lying between them. The CDR3 runs 16 residues. The germline CDR1 and CDR2 sequences are KGHSY and FQNENV. CDR3: CASSPSPATNTGELFF. The CDR3 region has the DNA TGTGCCAGCAGCCCTAGCCCCGCCACCAACACCGGGGAGCTGTTTTTT.

In its sample, this clone was seen once. The rearrangement joins TRBV6-5 to TRBJ2-1; TRBD1 matches at 7 bases. The CDR3 is made up of 16 amino acids. CDR1 is MNHEY and CDR2 is SVGAGI in the germline V gene. The trim removed 4 bases at V and 0 bases at J, leaving 6 bases unmatched. CDR3 in DNA: TGTGCCAGCAGTTCGCCGGACAGGAGCTCCTACAATGAGCAGTTCTTC. Its translation: CASSSPDRSSYNEQFF.

The chain has TRBV9 and TRBJ1-1; TRBD1 might be the D (5 bases). Between the trimmed V and J ends, which lost 5 bases and 4 bases, there was a span of 15 bases. In germline, CDR1 is SGDLS, CDR2 YYNGEE. The length of the CDR3 is 14 residues. The CDR3 region has the DNA TGTGCCAGCAGGGCGACAGAGCGGGGCACTGAAGCTTTCTTT. Amino acids: CASRATERGTEAFF.

This chain links TRBV7-3 with TRBJ2-1; 10 positions agree with TRBD2. The CDR3 runs 15 residues. The ends lost 5 bases at V and 6 bases at J; junction bases unmatched: 7. Germline CDR1 SGHTA, CDR2 FQGTGA. This chain's CDR3 is CASSQGLAEFNEQFF. The CDR3 DNA reads as TGTGCCAGCAGCCAAGGACTAGCGGAGTTCAATGAGCAGTTCTTC.

The rearrangement links TRBV5-4 to TRBJ2-2; D not certain. V was trimmed by 0 bases and J by 4 bases, leaving 4 bases between them. Germline values: CDR1 SGHNT, CDR2 YYREEE (reference sequence). The CDR3 length is 13 residues. The DNA of the CDR3 is TGTGCCAGCAGCTTGGACTCCACCGGGGAGCTGTTTTTT. Amino acids: CASSLDSTGELFF.

The V call is TRBV5-1, the J call TRBJ1-4; TRBD1 might be the D (5 bases). CDR1 and CDR2 from the germline V gene are SGHRS and YFSETQ. The CDR3 has 15 residues. V was trimmed by 5 bases and J by 6 bases, leaving 17 bases between them. DNA for the CDR3: TGCGCCAGCAGGTCCTCAGGGAATCGAGATGAAAAACTGTTTTTT. Translating gives CASRSSGNRDEKLFF.

The V call is TRBV6-5, the J call TRBJ1-1; 7 bases agree with TRBD1. V lost 5 bases and J lost 5; bases outside the gene matches: 8. The CDR3 runs to 14 residues. Germline V gene data show CDR1 as MNHEY and CDR2 as SVGAGI. The CDR3 spells CASSHRQGTTEAFF. In nucleotides, the CDR3 is TGTGCCAGCAGTCACCGACAGGGAACGACTGAAGCTTTCTTT.

The chain has TRBV7-9 and TRBJ1-1; D is possibly TRBD1 (5 bases). With 4 bases removed from V and 1 base from J, the gap between germline ends came to 10 bases. The CDR3 length is 14 residues. CDR1 and CDR2 from the germline V gene are SEHNR and FQNEAQ (reference sequence). The CDR3 DNA follows: TGTGCCAGCAGCTACGCGGGACGGAACACTGAAGCTTTCTTT. Protein product: CASSYAGRNTEAFF.

The chain recombines TRBV19 with TRBJ2-2; a weak D match, TRBD1 (5 bases). The V gene lost 1 base and the J gene lost 3 bases, with 12 bases spanning the gap. Germline CDR1 LNHDA, CDR2 SQIVND (reference sequence). The CDR3 is 16 residues long. This CDR3 reads CASSIGGRAYTGELFF. CDR3 coding DNA: TGTGCCAGTAGTATAGGTGGCAGGGCGTACACCGGGGAGCTGTTTTTT.

CDR3 in DNA: TGTGCCAGCAGCTTAGGGGCAACTGGGGAGACCCAGTACTTC. It codes for CASSLGATGETQYF. The chain has TRBV7-6 and TRBJ2-5; no definite D call. There are 14 residues in the CDR3. V lost 1 base, J lost 5 bases, and 11 bases lay in between. CDR1 and CDR2 from the germline V gene are SGHVS and FNYEAQ. Complete variable domain (other parts from reference TRBV7-6 and TRBJ2-5): GAGVSQSPRYKVTKRGQDVALRCDPISGHVSLYWYRQALGQGPEFLTYFNYEAQQDKSGLPNDRFSAERPEGSISTLTIQRTEQRDSAMYRCASSLGATGETQYFGPGTRLLVL.

The CDR3 sequence is CASSATGLDTEAFF. In DNA form, the CDR3 reads TGTGCCAGTAGTGCGACAGGGTTGGACACTGAAGCTTTCTTT. The genes are TRBV19 and TRBJ1-1; 7 bases line up with TRBD1. Germline CDR1 reads LNHDA; CDR2 reads SQIVND (reference sequence). V lost 5 bases to trimming and J lost 3 bases; unmatched junction nucleotides: 6. This CDR3 is 14 amino acids long.

The chain employs TRBV30 and TRBJ1-6; D ambiguous. The CDR3 covers 11 residues. The germline V and J ends were trimmed by 0 bases and 17 bases, with 11 bases remaining between them. CDR1 and CDR2 (germline): GTSNPN, SVGIG (reference sequence). DNA of the CDR3: TGTGCCTGGAGTGTACAGTCCAGTTTCCACTTT. Residues: CAWSVQSSFHF.

The J gene is TRBJ2-7, the V gene TRBV7-8; TRBD2 matches at 8 bases. Per the germline V gene, CDR1 is SGHVS and CDR2 is FQNEAQ. V lost 2 bases and J lost 4; bases outside the gene matches: 10. The CDR3 is made up of 16 amino acids. For the CDR3, the DNA is TGTGCCAGCAGCTTATTCGTAGGCGGGGGGTCTTACGAGCAGTACTTC. Amino acid sequence: CASSLFVGGGSYEQYF.

V gene TRBV5-3 combines with J gene TRBJ2-6, with D maybe TRBD1 (6 bases). TRBV5-3 counts as an open reading frame of uncertain function. Trimming removed 1 base at V and 0 bases at J, with 23 bases between. The CDR3 totals 21 residues. The CDR3 bases are TGTGCCAGAAGCTTGACCCCCTTACAGGGACCGAAATCCTCTGGGGCCAACGTCCTGACTTTC. Its protein is CARSLTPLQGPKSSGANVLTF.

Of note for this clone: This sample includes further DNA sequences coding for the same CDR3. The chain uses TRBV27 and TRBJ1-2; TRBD1 might be the D (5 bases). With 6 bases removed from V and 2 bases from J, the gap between germline ends came to 10 bases. CDR3 length: 13 amino acids. Looked up from germline, CDR1 is MNHEY and CDR2 is SMNVEV (reference sequence). Here the CDR3 reads CASSLTANYGYTF. The CDR3 nucleotides read TGTGCCAGCAGCCTGACAGCAAACTATGGCTACACCTTC.

The chain has TRBV6-5 and TRBJ2-5, with TRBD1 matching 7 bases. CDR3 length: 14 residues. Germline V gene data show CDR1 as MNHEY and CDR2 as SVGAGI. Trimming took 6 bases from V and 4 from J; bases not matched to a gene: 8. CDR3 residues: CASSRDRVGETQYF. CDR3 in DNA: TGTGCCAGCAGCCGCGACAGGGTTGGAGAGACCCAGTACTTC.

The genes are TRBV7-8 and TRBJ2-1, with 8 nucleotides matching TRBD1. V was pared by 3 bases and J by 6 bases, with 1 base of the junction left unmatched. CDR1 is SGHVS, CDR2 FQNEAQ, per germline. The CDR3 has 13 amino acids. The CDR3 here is CASSFGQGNEQFF. CDR3 nucleotide sequence: TGTGCCAGCAGCTTCGGACAGGGCAATGAGCAGTTCTTC.

This chain joins TRBV19 and TRBJ2-2; maybe TRBD1 (5 bases). This CDR3 is 15 amino acids long. Germline V gives CDR1 LNHDA, CDR2 SQIVND (reference sequence). V shed 3 bases and J shed 6 bases, with 14 bases lying between them. The CDR3 loop is CASSMGQGIAGELFF. The CDR3 coding sequence is TGTGCCAGTAGTATGGGGCAGGGTATCGCCGGGGAGCTGTTTTTT. The full variable domain, in which reference TRBV19 and TRBJ2-2 provide the parts outside the CDR3, is DGGITQSPKYLFRKEGQNVTLSCEQNLNHDAMYWYRQDPGQGLRLIYYSQIVNDFQKGDIAEGYSVSREKKESFPLTVTSAQKNPTAFYLCASSMGQGIAGELFFGEGSRLTVL.

The chain has TRBV10-3 and TRBJ2-3; D possibly corresponds to TRBD1 (8 bases). Germline V gene sequence: CDR1 ENHRY, CDR2 SYGVKD. This CDR3 comprises 14 residues. V was clipped by 5 bases and J by 6 bases, with 15 bases between them. The CDR3 DNA is TGTGCCATCAGTAGGACAGGGCGGGAGGATACGCAGTATTTT. Protein sequence: CAISRTGREDTQYF.